A single sample gave rise to the 18 T cell receptor beta chains below, sequenced in a study of response to subunit inactivated influenza vaccine. TCRdb fed the RT-PCR reads into MiXCR, producing one record per CDR3 protein. In the table there are roughly 540,000 distinct CDR3 sequences, roughly 25% of which are singletons. The same data also went into a second study, on T cells expressing NK-cell markers. This second study says: What made the TCR beta cDNA was 5'RACE template switching with UMIs.

The specimen was CD4+ T cells sorted from PBMCs, collected 12 days after vaccination. These receptors were obtained from a man in his fifties who received an inactivated influenza vaccine.

The rearrangement uses TRBV24-1 and TRBJ2-3; 11 bases match TRBD2. V shed 2 bases, J shed 0 bases, and the junction held 0 bases outside the gene matches. CDR3 length equals 16 residues. Germline loops: CDR1 KGHDR, CDR2 SFDVKD. The CDR3 sequence: CATSDSSGRSTDTQYF. The CDR3 bases are TGTGCCACCAGTGATTCTAGCGGGAGGAGCACAGATACGCAGTATTTT.

This clonotype has a handful of counts. The chain has TRBV15 and TRBJ2-1, with no clear D. V shed 3 bases and J shed 6 bases, with 12 bases lying between them. The CDR3 length is 14 residues. Germline V gives CDR1 LNHNV, CDR2 YYDKDF (reference sequence). In DNA, the CDR3 is TGTGCCACCAGCAGGCTCCGGTGGGGCAATGAGCAGTTCTTC. Its translation is CATSRLRWGNEQFF.

V usage is TRBV7-8 and J usage is TRBJ2-3; 9 bases match TRBD2. This CDR3 has 17 residues. Trimming at V came to 3 bases and at J to 5 bases, leaving 12 bases not matched to a gene. In germline, CDR1 is SGHVS, CDR2 FQNEAQ. This CDR3 reads CASSLIFGGRARDTQYF. Here the CDR3 DNA reads TGTGCCAGCAGCTTGATCTTTGGCGGGAGGGCCAGAGATACGCAGTATTTT.

This clonotype has just a few counts. The chain is built from TRBV10-3 and TRBJ2-3; TRBD2 is a possible D gene (5 bases). CDR3 length equals 17 residues. V lost 0 bases and J lost 5, with 18 bases in between. Germline CDR1 is ENHRY and CDR2 is SYGVKD. The CDR3 DNA reads TGTGCCATCAGTGAGTCGAAAGGTAGGCGGAGCGGAGATACGCAGTATTTT. Its protein product is CAISESKGRRSGDTQYF.

In its sample, this clonotype was seen a few times. The J gene is TRBJ1-4, the V gene TRBV4-3; D not certain. The CDR3 is 15 amino acids. V was pared by 1 base and J by 0 bases, with 6 bases between. The germline V gene has CDR1 LGHNA and CDR2 YSLEER. This chain's CDR3 is CASSQAAATNEKLFF. The CDR3, as DNA: TGCGCCAGCAGCCAAGCAGCGGCAACTAATGAAAAACTGTTTTTT.

This clonotype was observed a handful of times. The V and J genes are TRBV3-1 and TRBJ2-7; 9 positions match TRBD2. The CDR3 runs 15 residues. CDR1 is LGHDT and CDR2 is YNNKEL in the germline V gene (reference sequence). V lost 0 bases, J lost 7 bases, and 7 bases stayed unmatched. CDR3 in amino acids: CASSQDSGLAVEQYF. The CDR3 DNA follows: TGTGCCAGCAGCCAAGATTCGGGACTAGCTGTTGAGCAGTACTTC.

This clonotype was seen only a few times. The rearrangement joins TRBV18 to TRBJ2-3; D is possibly TRBD1 (7 bases). Per germline, CDR1 KGHSH and CDR2 LQKENI. Between the trimmed V and J ends, which lost 3 bases and 5 bases, there was a span of 12 bases. The CDR3 runs 14 residues. The DNA for the CDR3 is TGTGCCAGCTCACCCGGAGGGGGCAAAGATACGCAGTATTTT. This encodes CASSPGGGKDTQYF.

This clonotype has just a few counts. The rearrangement links TRBV3-1 to TRBJ2-7; no firm D call. Trimming pared 1 base from V and 3 bases from J, leaving 7 bases between. In germline, CDR1 is LGHDT, CDR2 YNNKEL (reference sequence). The CDR3 contains 13 residues. The CDR3 loop is CASSQGNRYEQYF. DNA of the CDR3: TGTGCCAGCAGCCAAGGCAACCGCTACGAGCAGTACTTC.

This clonotype was detected many times. The chain uses TRBV5-1 and TRBJ2-7; 9 nucleotides line up with TRBD2. The CDR3 has 15 residues. V shed 4 bases and J 0 bases; nucleotides not matched to a gene: 5. The germline CDR1 and CDR2 sequences are SGHRS and YFSETQ. The CDR3: CASSPTSGLSYEQYF. CDR3 DNA sequence: TGCGCCAGCAGCCCGACTAGCGGCCTCTCCTACGAGCAGTACTTC.

This clonotype ranks as medium-sized. V and J are TRBV12-3 or TRBV12-4 and TRBJ2-2, with D tentatively TRBD2 (6 bases). Trimming stripped 8 bases from V and 6 bases from J, with 19 bases between. The CDR3 spans 15 residues. Written as DNA, the CDR3 is TGTGCCAGCTCATGGGGGGAATCGGCGGCCGGGGAGCTGTTTTTT. Translating it yields CASSWGESAAGELFF.

This clonotype was seen a handful of times. This chain uses TRBV7-9 with TRBJ2-3, with 11 bases identical to TRBD1. The CDR3 totals 16 residues. The V and J ends lost 3 bases and 6 bases, in that order; junction bases with no gene match: 8. Per the germline V gene, CDR1 is SEHNR and CDR2 is FQNEAQ (reference sequence). For the CDR3, the DNA is TGTGCCAGCAGCTTCGGACAGGGGGCCTTGAGGGATACGCAGTATTTT. Its protein product is CASSFGQGALRDTQYF.

CDR3 coding DNA: TGTGCCAGCAGCCGTGGACTAGCGGGATATGCAGATACGCAGTATTTT. This sequence encodes CASSRGLAGYADTQYF. The chain employs TRBV16 and TRBJ2-3; 12 bases match TRBD2. The V segment lost 4 bases and the J segment 4 bases; nucleotides outside the gene matches: 6. The germline gives CDR1 KGHSY, CDR2 FQNENV. This CDR3 region has 16 residues.

V usage is TRBV11-2 and J usage is TRBJ1-6; D call uncertain. Germline-derived CDR1 and CDR2 are SGHAT and FQNNGV. The length of the CDR3 is 15 residues. V lost 5 bases and J lost 9, with 17 bases in between. The CDR3: CASSPREVLSSPLHF. The CDR3 nucleotides read TGTGCCAGCAGCCCTCGAGAGGTGTTGTCTTCACCCCTCCACTTT.

The sample holds a few counts of this clonotype. V and J are TRBV12-3 or TRBV12-4 and TRBJ2-4, with a possible D match to TRBD2 (6 bases). The CDR3 is 16 residues long. V was shortened by 2 bases and J by 4 bases, with 15 bases between the two germline ends. The DNA for the CDR3 is TGTGCCAGCAGTTTACGGGGAGGAACGATAAAAAACATTCAGTACTTC. Residues: CASSLRGGTIKNIQYF.

V usage is TRBV20-1 and J usage is TRBJ2-7; TRBD2 might be the D (6 bases). This CDR3 is 15 amino acids long. V dropped 5 bases and J dropped 3 bases, with 20 bases sitting between them. The germline CDR1 and CDR2 sequences are DFQATT and SNEGSKA (reference sequence). CDR3 in DNA: TGCAGTGCTCCCGGCACAGCGGGTACTCTCTACGAGCAGTACTTC. Amino acids: CSAPGTAGTLYEQYF.

This clonotype was counted between two and nine times. The V call is TRBV20-1, the J call TRBJ2-1; D is unresolved. The CDR3 contains 13 residues. In germline, CDR1 is DFQATT, CDR2 SNEGSKA (reference sequence). V gave up 3 bases and J gave up 5 bases, with 11 bases separating them. Written as DNA, the CDR3 is TGCAGTGCTAGTAGCCGATCGCACAATGAGCAGTTCTTC. Translated, it gives CSASSRSHNEQFF.

The chain has TRBV15 and TRBJ2-5, with D possibly matching TRBD2 (6 bases). The CDR3 has 12 amino acids. V was clipped by 5 bases and J by 4 bases, with 8 bases between them. Looked up from germline, CDR1 is LNHNV and CDR2 is YYDKDF (reference sequence). The CDR3 is CATSPGGETQYF. As DNA, the CDR3 is TGTGCCACCAGCCCCGGGGGAGAGACCCAGTACTTC. The full variable domain, its missing parts supplied by reference TRBV15 and TRBJ2-5, is DAMVIQNPRYQVTQFGKPVTLSCSQTLNHNVMYWYQQKSSQAPKLLFHYYDKDFNNEADTPDNFQSRRPNTSFCFLDIRSPGLGDTAMYLCATSPGGETQYFGPGTRLLVL.

This clonotype was seen more than once but under ten times. The genes are TRBV7-2 and TRBJ2-4; D remains unclear. The germline V gene has CDR1 SGHTA and CDR2 FQGNSA. Trimming removed 4 bases at V and 2 bases at J, with 9 bases between. This CDR3 has 14 amino acids. CDR3 nucleotides: TGTGCCAGCAGCTCAGCGTCGTCCAAAAACATTCAGTACTTC. Translated: CASSSASSKNIQYF.